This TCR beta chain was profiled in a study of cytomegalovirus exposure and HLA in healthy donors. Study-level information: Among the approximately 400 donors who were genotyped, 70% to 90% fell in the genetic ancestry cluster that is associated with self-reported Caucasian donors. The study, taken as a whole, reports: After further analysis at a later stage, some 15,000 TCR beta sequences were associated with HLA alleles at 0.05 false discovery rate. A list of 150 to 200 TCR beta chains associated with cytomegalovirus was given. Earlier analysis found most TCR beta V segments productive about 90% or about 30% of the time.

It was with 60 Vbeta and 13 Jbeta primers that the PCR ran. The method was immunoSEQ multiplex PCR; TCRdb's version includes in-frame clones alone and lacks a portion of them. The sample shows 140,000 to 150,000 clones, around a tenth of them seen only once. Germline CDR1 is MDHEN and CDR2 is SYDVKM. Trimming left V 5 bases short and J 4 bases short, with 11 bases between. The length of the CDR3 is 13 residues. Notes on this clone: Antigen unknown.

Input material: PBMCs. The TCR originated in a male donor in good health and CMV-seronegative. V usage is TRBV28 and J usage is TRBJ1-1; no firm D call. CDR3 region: CASSRRRATEAFF. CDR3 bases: TGTGCCAGCAGTAGGAGGCGGGCCACTGAAGCTTTCTTT.